These 2 T cell receptor beta chains were all obtained from the same sample, sequenced in a study of graft-versus-host responses after intestinal transplantation. Processing of graft tissue released intraepithelial and lamina propria lymphocytes. Using immunoSEQ multiplex PCR, the repertoire was profiled, and TCRdb retains in-frame clones only, with some absent. The sample holds over 10,000 clones, 70% to 85% seen once. The source was ileum tissue, collected about 150 days after intestinal transplantation. The receptors come from a human patient who received an intestinal transplant, so some T cells may come from the graft donor.

J is TRBJ2-1 and V is TRBV11-2, with D tentatively TRBD1 (5 bases). V gave up 5 bases and J gave up 7 bases, with 15 bases separating them. CDR1 and CDR2 (germline): SGHAT, FQNNGV. The length of the CDR3 is 14 residues. This chain's CDR3 is CASSRGRIGNEQFF. The DNA of the CDR3 is TGTGCCAGCAGCAGGGGCCGGATTGGGAATGAGCAGTTCTTC.

Only a few counts were recorded for this clone. The V and J genes are TRBV10-3 and TRBJ1-4; D gene unclear. Germline loops: CDR1 ENHRY, CDR2 SYGVKD. CDR3 size: 11 residues. V dropped 3 bases and J dropped 8 bases, with 4 bases sitting between them. The CDR3 loop reads CAISDLEKLFF. The CDR3 DNA reads as TGTGCCATCAGTGACCTAGAAAAACTGTTTTTT.